This paragraph covers one T cell receptor (beta chain) sequence. The entry originates in a study of T cell changes during pregnancy in multiple sclerosis. Some clones are missing from TCRdb's copy, which holds only in-frame ones; the method was immunoSEQ multiplex PCR. The sample contains roughly 43,000 clones, about nine tenths of which appear only once. There are 14 residues in the CDR3. J gave up 2 bases and V 4 bases, and 5 bases lay outside the gene matches. Looked up from germline, CDR1 is MGHRA and CDR2 is YSYEKL. V gene TRBV4-1 combines with J gene TRBJ2-7, with TRBD1 matching 7 bases. This TCR came from a female donor with multiple sclerosis, enrolled in a pregnancy study. The sample here was CD4+ T cells from peripheral blood mononuclear cells, taken after pregnancy. The chain's CDR3 is CASSPLQGPYEQYF. CDR3 bases: TGCGCCAGCAGCCCACTACAGGGGCCCTACGAGCAGTACTTC.